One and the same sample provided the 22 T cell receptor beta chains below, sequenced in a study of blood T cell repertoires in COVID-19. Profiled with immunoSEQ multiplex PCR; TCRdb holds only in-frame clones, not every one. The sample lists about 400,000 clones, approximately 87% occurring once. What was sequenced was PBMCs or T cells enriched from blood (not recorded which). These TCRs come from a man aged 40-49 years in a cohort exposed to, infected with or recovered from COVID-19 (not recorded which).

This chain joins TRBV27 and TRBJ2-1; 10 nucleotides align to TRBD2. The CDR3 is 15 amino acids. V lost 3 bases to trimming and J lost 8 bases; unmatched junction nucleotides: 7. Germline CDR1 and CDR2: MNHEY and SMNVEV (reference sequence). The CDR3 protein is CASSFMASGSYEQFF. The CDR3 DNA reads TGTGCCAGCAGTTTTATGGCTAGCGGGAGTTATGAGCAGTTCTTC.

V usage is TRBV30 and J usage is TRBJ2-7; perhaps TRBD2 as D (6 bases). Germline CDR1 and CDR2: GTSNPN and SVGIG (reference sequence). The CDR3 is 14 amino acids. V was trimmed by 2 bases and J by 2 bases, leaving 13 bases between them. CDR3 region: CAWSLGGVAYEQYF. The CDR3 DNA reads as TGTGCCTGGAGTCTGGGCGGGGTTGCCTACGAGCAGTACTTC.

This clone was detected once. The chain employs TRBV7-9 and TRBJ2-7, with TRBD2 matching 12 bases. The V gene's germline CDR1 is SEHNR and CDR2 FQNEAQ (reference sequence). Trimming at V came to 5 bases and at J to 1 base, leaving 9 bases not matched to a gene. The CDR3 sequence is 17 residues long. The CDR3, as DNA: TGTGCCAGCAGCCCGGACCTCGGACTAGCGGGATCCTACGAGCAGTACTTC. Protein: CASSPDLGLAGSYEQYF.

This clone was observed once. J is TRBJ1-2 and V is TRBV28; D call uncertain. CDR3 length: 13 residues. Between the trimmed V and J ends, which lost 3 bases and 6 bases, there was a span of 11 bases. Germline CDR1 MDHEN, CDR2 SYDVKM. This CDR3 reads CASSLIVSHGYTF. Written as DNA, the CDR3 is TGTGCCAGCAGTTTGATAGTAAGCCATGGCTACACCTTC.

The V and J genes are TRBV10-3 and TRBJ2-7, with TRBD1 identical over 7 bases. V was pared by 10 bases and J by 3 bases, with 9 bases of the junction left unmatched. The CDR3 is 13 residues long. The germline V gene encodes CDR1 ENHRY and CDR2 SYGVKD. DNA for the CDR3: TGTGCCACCGAGCAGGGGGTAAGCTACGAGCAGTACTTC. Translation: CATEQGVSYEQYF.

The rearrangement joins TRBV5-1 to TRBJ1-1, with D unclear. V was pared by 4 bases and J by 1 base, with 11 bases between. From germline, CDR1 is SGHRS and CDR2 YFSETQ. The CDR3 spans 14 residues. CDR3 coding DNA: TGCGCCAGCAGCAAACCTACAGAGAACACTGAAGCTTTCTTT. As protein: CASSKPTENTEAFF.

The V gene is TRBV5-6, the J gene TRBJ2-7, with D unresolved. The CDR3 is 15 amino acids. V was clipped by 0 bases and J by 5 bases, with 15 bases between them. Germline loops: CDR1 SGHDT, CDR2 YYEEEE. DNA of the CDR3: TGTGCCAGCAGCTTGGGCGATACCCGAATCCACGAGCAGTACTTC. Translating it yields CASSLGDTRIHEQYF. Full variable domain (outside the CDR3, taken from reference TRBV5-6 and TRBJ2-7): DAGVTQSPTHLIKTRGQQVTLRCSPKSGHDTVSWYQQALGQGPQFIFQYYEEEERQRGNFPDRFSGHQFPNYSSELNVNALLLGDSALYLCASSLGDTRIHEQYFGPGTRLTVT.

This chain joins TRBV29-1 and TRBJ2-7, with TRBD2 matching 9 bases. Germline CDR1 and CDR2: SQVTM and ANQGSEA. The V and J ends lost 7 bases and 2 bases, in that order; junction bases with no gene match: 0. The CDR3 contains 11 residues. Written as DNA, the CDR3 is TGCAGCGGGACTAGCGCCTACGAGCAGTACTTC. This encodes CSGTSAYEQYF.

CDR3 residues: CASSVLRTASYEQYF. As DNA, the CDR3 is TGTGCCAGCAGCGTCCTGAGGACAGCCTCCTACGAGCAGTACTTC. The chain is built from TRBV5-4 and TRBJ2-7, with D perhaps matching TRBD1 (6 bases). Trimming pared 4 bases from V and 0 bases from J, leaving 14 bases between. Germline V lookup: CDR1 SGHNT, CDR2 YYREEE (reference sequence). CDR3 length: 15 amino acids.

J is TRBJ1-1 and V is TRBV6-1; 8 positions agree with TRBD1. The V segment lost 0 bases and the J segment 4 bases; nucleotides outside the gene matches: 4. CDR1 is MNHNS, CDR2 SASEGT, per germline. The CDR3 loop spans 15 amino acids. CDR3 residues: CASSEAWTGSTEAFF. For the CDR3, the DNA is TGTGCCAGCAGTGAAGCGTGGACAGGGAGCACTGAAGCTTTCTTT.

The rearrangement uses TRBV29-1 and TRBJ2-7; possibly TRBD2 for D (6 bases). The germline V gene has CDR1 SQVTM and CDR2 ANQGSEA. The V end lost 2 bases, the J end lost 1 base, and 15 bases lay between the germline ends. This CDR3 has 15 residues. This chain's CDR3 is CSVEITGAGSYEQYF. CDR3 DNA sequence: TGCAGCGTTGAAATAACGGGAGCAGGGTCCTACGAGCAGTACTTC.

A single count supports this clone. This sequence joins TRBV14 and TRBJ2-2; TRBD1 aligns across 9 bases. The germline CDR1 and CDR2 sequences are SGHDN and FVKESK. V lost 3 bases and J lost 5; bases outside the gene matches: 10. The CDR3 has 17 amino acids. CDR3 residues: CASSQVPGTGRTGELFF. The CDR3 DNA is TGTGCCAGCAGCCAGGTTCCCGGGACAGGGAGGACCGGGGAGCTGTTTTTT.

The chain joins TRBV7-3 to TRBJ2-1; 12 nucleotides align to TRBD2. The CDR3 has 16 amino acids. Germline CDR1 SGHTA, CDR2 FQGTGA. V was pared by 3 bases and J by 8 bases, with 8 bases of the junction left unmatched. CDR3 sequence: CASSFELAGGWDEQFF. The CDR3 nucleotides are TGTGCCAGCAGCTTTGAACTAGCGGGAGGTTGGGATGAGCAGTTCTTC.

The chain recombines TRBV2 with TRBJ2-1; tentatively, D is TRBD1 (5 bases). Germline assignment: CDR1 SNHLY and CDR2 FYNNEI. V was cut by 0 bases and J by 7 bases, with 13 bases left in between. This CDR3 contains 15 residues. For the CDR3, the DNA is TGTGCCAGCAGTGAAGCAGGGGTCAGCCGGAATGAGCAGTTCTTC. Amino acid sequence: CASSEAGVSRNEQFF.

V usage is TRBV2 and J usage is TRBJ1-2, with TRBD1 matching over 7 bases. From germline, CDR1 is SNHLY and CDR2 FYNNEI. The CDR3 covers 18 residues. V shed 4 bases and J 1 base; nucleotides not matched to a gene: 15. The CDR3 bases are TGTGCCAGCAGTGTGATCGAGGACAGGCCCTTACTTAACTATGGCTACACCTTC. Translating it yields CASSVIEDRPLLNYGYTF.

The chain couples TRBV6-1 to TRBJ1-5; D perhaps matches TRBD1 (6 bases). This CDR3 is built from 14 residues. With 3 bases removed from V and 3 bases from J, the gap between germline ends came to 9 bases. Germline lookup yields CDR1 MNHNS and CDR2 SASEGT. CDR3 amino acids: CASSDGTLNQPQHF. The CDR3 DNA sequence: TGTGCCAGCAGTGATGGGACACTCAATCAGCCCCAGCATTTT.

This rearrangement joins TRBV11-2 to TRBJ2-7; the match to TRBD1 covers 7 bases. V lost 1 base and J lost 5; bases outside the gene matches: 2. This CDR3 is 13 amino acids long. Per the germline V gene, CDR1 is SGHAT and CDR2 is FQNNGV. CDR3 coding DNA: TGTGCCAGCAGCTTAGCCAGGGGGAACGAGCAGTACTTC. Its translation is CASSLARGNEQYF.

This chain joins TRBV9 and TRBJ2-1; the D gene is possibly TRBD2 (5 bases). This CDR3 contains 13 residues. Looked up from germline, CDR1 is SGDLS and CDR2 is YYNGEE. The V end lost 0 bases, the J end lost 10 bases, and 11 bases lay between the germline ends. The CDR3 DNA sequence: TGTGCCAGCAGCGTAGAGCCGTCGGGAGAGCAGTTCTTC. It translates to CASSVEPSGEQFF.

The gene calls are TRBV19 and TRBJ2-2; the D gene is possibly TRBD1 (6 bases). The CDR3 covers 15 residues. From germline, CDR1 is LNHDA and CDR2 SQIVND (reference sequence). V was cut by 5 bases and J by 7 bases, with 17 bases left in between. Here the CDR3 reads CASSSRQGWSGELFF. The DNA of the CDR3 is TGTGCCAGTAGTTCCCGCCAGGGGTGGAGCGGGGAGCTGTTTTTT.

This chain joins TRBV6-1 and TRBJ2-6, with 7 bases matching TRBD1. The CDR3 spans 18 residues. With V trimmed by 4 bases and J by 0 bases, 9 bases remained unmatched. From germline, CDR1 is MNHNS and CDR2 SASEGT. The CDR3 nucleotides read TGTGCCAGCAGTGTTACCGGGACAGTCTTCTCTGGGGCCAACGTCCTGACTTTC. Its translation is CASSVTGTVFSGANVLTF.

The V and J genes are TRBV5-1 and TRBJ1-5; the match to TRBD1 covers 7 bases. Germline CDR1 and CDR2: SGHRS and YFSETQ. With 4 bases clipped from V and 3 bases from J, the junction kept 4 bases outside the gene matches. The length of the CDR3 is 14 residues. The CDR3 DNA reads TGCGCCAGCAGCCCGGGACAGTCCAATCAGCCCCAGCATTTT. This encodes CASSPGQSNQPQHF.

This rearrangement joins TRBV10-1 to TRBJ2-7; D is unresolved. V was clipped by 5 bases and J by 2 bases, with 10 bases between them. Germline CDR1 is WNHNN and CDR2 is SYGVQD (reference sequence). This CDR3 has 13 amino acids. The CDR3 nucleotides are TGCGCCAGCAGTATGACTGGAACCTACGAGCAGTACTTC. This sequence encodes CASSMTGTYEQYF.